The 22 T cell receptor beta chains presented below share a single source sample, sequenced in a study of monozygotic twins with inflammatory bowel disease. TCRdb reprocessed the 5' RACE reads, keeping one entry per CDR3 protein, no DNA. Its clone listing holds about 160,000 distinct CDR3 sequences. The sample was blood. The receptors derive from a human donor with ulcerative colitis or Crohn's disease, or a healthy co-twin of an affected twin (not recorded which).

The V call is TRBV11-2, the J call TRBJ2-1. The germline CDR1 and CDR2 sequences are SGHAT and FQNNGV. The CDR3 has 13 amino acids. The CDR3 sequence: CASSADGENEQFF. Using reference TRBV11-2 and TRBJ2-1 for the parts outside the CDR3, the full variable domain is EAGVAQSPRYKIIEKRQSVAFWCNPISGHATLYWYQQILGQGPKLLIQFQNNGVVDDSQLPKDRFSAERLKGVDSTLKIQPAKLEDSAVYLCASSADGENEQFFGPGTRLTVL.

The V and J genes are TRBV7-9 and TRBJ2-2. The CDR3 contains 14 residues. CDR1 and CDR2 (germline): SEHNR, FQNEAQ (reference sequence). CDR3 region: CASSFYTNTGELFF. Supplemented by reference TRBV7-9 and TRBJ2-2, the full variable domain reads DTGVSQNPRHKITKRGQNVTFRCDPISEHNRLYWYRQTLGQGPEFLTYFQNEAQLEKSRLLSDRFSAERPKGSFSTLEIQRTEQGDSAMYLCASSFYTNTGELFFGEGSRLTVL.

The J gene is TRBJ2-2, the V gene TRBV6-1. The V gene's germline CDR1 is MNHNS and CDR2 SASEGT. This CDR3 is built from 16 residues. This CDR3 is CASSEYRIANTGELFF.

This CDR3 is CASSFFTGFNQPQHF. The chain uses TRBV28 and TRBJ1-5; the TCRdb D gene call, TRBD1, has no DNA to confirm it. Germline CDR1 MDHEN, CDR2 SYDVKM. The CDR3 loop spans 15 amino acids.

J is TRBJ2-7 and V is TRBV20-1; as DNA is missing, the TRBD1 call by TCRdb cannot be tested. Germline loops: CDR1 DFQATT, CDR2 SNEGSKA (reference sequence). The CDR3 loop spans 13 amino acids. CDR3 region: CSASGDSLDPQYF.

The chain joins TRBV6-2 or TRBV6-3 to TRBJ1-5. The CDR3 sequence is 14 residues long. Germline assignment: CDR1 MNHEY and CDR2 SVGEGT. CDR3 region: CASSSLSFNQPQHF.

The J gene is TRBJ2-7, the V gene TRBV7-2; the D gene TCRdb calls, TRBD1, cannot be checked with no DNA. Germline V lookup: CDR1 SGHTA, CDR2 FQGNSA. The CDR3 covers 14 residues. CDR3 in amino acids: CASSLGTRGFEQYF.

This sequence joins TRBV5-6 and TRBJ1-1; TCRdb picks TRBD1, but there is no DNA to check that call. Germline V gene data show CDR1 as SGHDT and CDR2 as YYEEEE. The CDR3 spans 14 residues. The CDR3 loop is CASSSRDPAVEAFF.

V gene TRBV5-6 combines with J gene TRBJ2-7; TCRdb lists TRBD1, though no DNA is available to test this call. Germline V gives CDR1 SGHDT, CDR2 YYEEEE. The CDR3 length is 14 residues. CDR3 sequence reads: CASSGQGRSYEQYF.

The V and J genes are TRBV12-3 or TRBV12-4 and TRBJ2-3; absent DNA, TCRdb's TRBD1 call cannot be checked. There are 17 residues in the CDR3. The CDR3 protein is CASSPYRGGPSTDTQYF.

The rearrangement links TRBV19 to TRBJ2-1. Germline V gene lookup returns CDR1 LNHDA and CDR2 SQIVND (reference sequence). The CDR3 covers 15 residues. This CDR3 is CASSLSEPSYNEQFF. Using reference TRBV19 and TRBJ2-1 for the parts outside the CDR3, the full variable domain is DGGITQSPKYLFRKEGQNVTLSCEQNLNHDAMYWYRQDPGQGLRLIYYSQIVNDFQKGDIAEGYSVSREKKESFPLTVTSAQKNPTAFYLCASSLSEPSYNEQFFGPGTRLTVL.

The chain carries TRBV11-2 and TRBJ2-3. Germline CDR1 reads SGHAT; CDR2 reads FQNNGV. The CDR3 is 16 amino acids. The CDR3: CASSELYTASTDTQYF.

This rearrangement joins TRBV24-1 to TRBJ2-1; absent DNA, TCRdb's TRBD1 call cannot be checked. The CDR3 has 20 amino acids. The germline gives CDR1 KGHDR, CDR2 SFDVKD. The CDR3 protein is CATSDSYPGVRDNTYNEQFF.

The V call is TRBV7-9, the J call TRBJ1-1. The germline CDR1 and CDR2 sequences are SEHNR and FQNEAQ (reference sequence). The CDR3 consists of 14 residues. The chain's CDR3 is CASSLELTGAEAFF.

The chain combines TRBV6-5 with TRBJ2-2; TCRdb outputs TRBD1, but without DNA this stays unchecked. The CDR3 has 16 residues. Germline-derived CDR1 and CDR2 are MNHEY and SVGAGI. The CDR3 loop reads CASSDSGQGDGGELFF.

This chain joins TRBV5-4 and TRBJ2-1; TCRdb proposes TRBD1, but this gene call is untestable without DNA. Germline V gives CDR1 SGHNT, CDR2 YYREEE (reference sequence). The CDR3 runs 15 residues. The CDR3 sequence is CASSSGTGDDNEQFF.

The V call is TRBV5-1, the J call TRBJ2-3; no DNA is available, so the TRBD1 call from TCRdb remains unchecked. Germline lookup yields CDR1 SGHRS and CDR2 YFSETQ. CDR3 length: 13 amino acids. The CDR3 here is CASRGDLADTQYF. The complete variable domain, with remaining parts taken from reference TRBV5-1 and TRBJ2-3, reads KAGVTQTPRYLIKTRGQQVTLSCSPISGHRSVSWYQQTPGQGLQFLFEYFSETQRNKGNFPGRFSGRQFSNSRSEMNVSTLELGDSALYLCASRGDLADTQYFGPGTRLTVL.

The rearrangement links TRBV5-1 to TRBJ1-3; TCRdb returns TRBD1, unconfirmable since there is no DNA. Germline V CDR1 and CDR2: SGHRS, YFSETQ. CDR3 length: 16 residues. The CDR3 spells CASSSPVDSSGNTIYF.

The chain carries TRBV20-1 and TRBJ2-7; checking the TCRdb D call of TRBD1 is not possible without DNA. The CDR3 length is 13 residues. CDR1 and CDR2 from the germline V gene are DFQATT and SNEGSKA (reference sequence). The CDR3 sequence is CSAGRQASYEQYF.

The genes are TRBV10-2 and TRBJ2-5; TCRdb reports TRBD1, a call that lacks DNA to check it against. Germline V gives CDR1 WSHSY, CDR2 SAAADI. This CDR3 has 13 residues. CDR3: CASSESGGETQYF.

The chain has TRBV15 and TRBJ1-6; TCRdb designates TRBD1, a call that cannot be tested without DNA. The CDR3 has 17 residues. Per germline, CDR1 LNHNV and CDR2 YYDKDF (reference sequence). The CDR3: CATSRFSGTANNSPLHF.

The chain is built from TRBV5-1 and TRBJ2-3. The CDR3 runs 14 residues. Germline assignment: CDR1 SGHRS and CDR2 YFSETQ. This CDR3 reads CASSAIRSRDTQYF.